A selection of T cell receptor beta chains follows, all from one sample in a study of shared clonotypes between healthy human individuals. Measured with immunoSEQ multiplex PCR; TCRdb has only the in-frame clones, and not every one. The data hold about 1.4 million clones, with roughly 96% observed a single time. The sample was naive CD4+ T cells sorted from blood. The receptor source for this set is a man in his thirties or forties in good health. Each CDR3 is given without its conserved first and last residue. The order of the fields is J gene, clone size, V gene, D gene, CDR3 protein. A D gene is named only where the DNA matches it firmly. Clone size is stated in some rows and not others, as once, few, many or a class when expanded.

TRBJ2-1	-	TRBV2	TRBD1	ASRTGNYNEQF
TRBJ2-7	once	TRBV5-4	-	ASSLAFGVSSYEQY
TRBJ2-1	-	TRBV27	-	ASSPPYNEQF
TRBJ2-7	once	TRBV7-6	-	ASSSGIPNSYEQY
TRBJ2-3	-	TRBV5-8	-	ASSLGSARGDTQY
TRBJ2-3	-	TRBV15	-	ATSRVGRPDTQY
TRBJ2-7	once	TRBV5-1	TRBD2	ASSLGLAVEQY
TRBJ1-2	once	TRBV11-2	TRBD1	ASSLRQGPSYT
TRBJ2-7	-	TRBV19	-	ASSIGEGSYEQY
TRBJ1-4	-	TRBV29-1	-	SVGLATNEKLF
TRBJ1-2	-	TRBV28	-	ASSSPLRGYT
TRBJ1-1	-	TRBV15	-	ATSRSEIGQAF
TRBJ2-3	-	TRBV7-9	-	ASSKRRVSSTDTQY
TRBJ1-3	-	TRBV7-6	-	ASSRPSGGNTIY
TRBJ2-1	-	TRBV2	-	ASSSVYNEQF
TRBJ1-3	-	TRBV6-5	-	ASSLAGAGNTIY
TRBJ2-2	-	TRBV5-4	TRBD1	ASSLGQGGTGELF
TRBJ2-1	once	TRBV7-8	TRBD2	ASSPREARGEQF
TRBJ2-2	-	TRBV27	-	ASSSVNTGELF
TRBJ2-1	-	TRBV7-6	-	ASSLGWAGNEQF
TRBJ2-7	-	TRBV6-1	-	ASQRDIHYEQY
TRBJ2-7	-	TRBV28	-	ASSSGPPGEQY
TRBJ1-5	-	TRBV6-1	-	ASSEAQGRSPQH
TRBJ2-7	-	TRBV28	-	ASSYSSGGSRHEQY
TRBJ1-2	-	TRBV5-4	-	ASSPEAGLGLSGGYT
TRBJ1-2	-	TRBV21-1	-	ASSKTSIYRPGYT
TRBJ2-7	-	TRBV2	-	ASTRRSYEQY
TRBJ2-4	-	TRBV11-1	-	ASSLAAFSQGAKNIQY
TRBJ2-1	-	TRBV19	TRBD1	ASSTRQGMGEQF
TRBJ2-2	-	TRBV10-2	TRBD1	ASSESTLGQGAIGELF
TRBJ1-3	-	TRBV7-2	-	ASSPLSSGNTIY
TRBJ1-2	-	TRBV30	-	AWRRVGNVNYGYT
TRBJ2-3	once	TRBV19	-	ASSGGTTADTQY
TRBJ2-1	few	TRBV6-5	TRBD2	ASSYRLAGYNEQF
TRBJ2-1	once	TRBV2	-	ASSHELPSYNEQF
TRBJ2-3	-	TRBV9	-	ASSGVEAASTDTQY
TRBJ2-1	-	TRBV10-3	TRBD2	AIRGTSGRTYNEQF
TRBJ2-4	-	TRBV28	TRBD1	ASSPRFRQGRDIQY
TRBJ1-1	-	TRBV18	-	ASSPSDRDTEAF
TRBJ2-2	-	TRBV2	TRBD1	ASSAGQGAYTGELF
TRBJ1-5	-	TRBV5-1	-	ASSLGGGNQPQH
TRBJ2-7	-	TRBV11-2	-	ASSSPLQGTANEQY
TRBJ2-7	once	TRBV7-8	TRBD2	ASSLLLRERPYEQY
TRBJ2-5	-	TRBV5-1	-	ASSLKSYQETQY
TRBJ2-1	-	TRBV19	TRBD2	ASSIGLEGRGSYNEQF
TRBJ2-7	-	TRBV7-2	TRBD1	ASSLVGQGVYEQY
TRBJ2-2	-	TRBV5-6	-	ASSLAWGRNTGELF
TRBJ2-5	-	TRBV30	-	AWSATGSIQETQY
TRBJ2-1	-	TRBV6-1	TRBD2	ASRRREGNEQF
TRBJ2-3	-	TRBV11-2	-	ASSSGEYAYTQY
TRBJ1-4	-	TRBV5-6	-	ASSFPAGSGGEKLF
TRBJ2-7	once	TRBV28	TRBD1	ASSDGTDRSYEQY
TRBJ2-5	-	TRBV20-1	-	SCSGEETQY
TRBJ1-5	few	TRBV5-1	-	ASSPTGTGSQPQH
TRBJ2-3	-	TRBV20-1	TRBD1	SASTGVTQY